This T cell receptor (beta chain) derives from a study of blood T cell repertoires in COVID-19. With 6 bases removed from V and 8 bases from J, the gap between germline ends came to 10 bases. Germline values: CDR1 KGHSH, CDR2 LQKENI. The CDR3 is 11 amino acids. Methods used by the authors: How many nucleated cells were present was estimated from reference gene primer amplification. The repertoire was sequenced with immunoSEQ multiplex PCR; TCRdb's copy has only in-frame clones and lacks some. V and J calls and clone size are given by that table; D and trimming were obtained from the DNA. The sample has fewer than 250,000 clones, approximately 86% seen once; the top ten hold around 23%.

Sequenced: PBMCs or T cells enriched from blood (not recorded which). The source of this sequence is a woman aged 40 to 50 in a cohort exposed to, infected with or recovered from COVID-19 (not recorded which). The chain has TRBV18 and TRBJ1-1; D perhaps matches TRBD1 (6 bases). The CDR3 sequence: CASSSDREAFF. The CDR3 DNA is TGTGCCAGCTCTTCCGACAGGGAAGCTTTCTTT.